The 18 T cell receptor beta chains in this list originate from one sample, sequenced in a study of control samples from healthy donors and cancer patients. Produced via immunoSEQ multiplex PCR; TCRdb's table is partial and in-frame only. The sample lists some 130,000 clones; around 90% were seen once. The sequenced sample consisted of blood. The receptors here all came from a man aged 18 to 29 in good health.

The chain is built from TRBV9 and TRBJ1-6; 7 bases match TRBD1. CDR1 SGDLS and CDR2 YYNGEE come from the germline V gene. The CDR3 spans 17 residues. J lost 0 bases, V lost 2 bases, and 5 bases had no gene match. The CDR3 DNA sequence: TGTGCCAGCAGCGTCACAGGGGAGGTCTCCTATAATTCACCCCTCCACTTT. This codes for CASSVTGEVSYNSPLHF.

About this clone: Other DNA sequences in this sample translate to the same CDR3. J is TRBJ1-1 and V is TRBV10-1; D remains unclear. The CDR3 extends over 13 amino acids. Germline CDR1 reads WNHNN; CDR2 reads SYGVQD (reference sequence). V was cut by 4 bases and J by 0 bases, with 6 bases left in between. CDR3 sequence: CASSGSMNTEAFF. The CDR3 region has the DNA TGCGCCAGCAGTGGATCCATGAACACTGAAGCTTTCTTT.

The J gene is TRBJ2-7, the V gene TRBV11-2; tentatively, D is TRBD1 (7 bases). The germline CDR1 and CDR2 sequences are SGHAT and FQNNGV. This CDR3 comprises 15 residues. V lost 2 bases, J lost 8 bases, and 19 bases lay in between. CDR3 nucleotide sequence: TGTGCCAGCAGCTTATACTCGCAGGGGGGCTCACAGCAGTACTTC. This translates into CASSLYSQGGSQQYF.

This clone has only one observation. The CDR3 here is CASSVEVGGKGYTF. CDR3 bases: TGTGCCAGCAGCGTAGAGGTAGGGGGTAAAGGCTACACCTTC. The chain employs TRBV9 and TRBJ1-2, with D tentatively TRBD1 (6 bases). Germline lookup yields CDR1 SGDLS and CDR2 YYNGEE. The CDR3 spans 14 residues. Trimming pared 0 bases from V and 8 bases from J, leaving 14 bases between.

J is TRBJ2-7 and V is TRBV5-4; TRBD1 agrees at 10 bases. V shed 5 bases and J 3 bases; nucleotides not matched to a gene: 5. Germline lookup yields CDR1 SGHNT and CDR2 YYREEE (reference sequence). The CDR3 runs to 14 residues. DNA of the CDR3: TGTGCCAGCAGTCCCCGGGACAGGGGCTACGAGCAGTACTTC. This sequence encodes CASSPRDRGYEQYF. The entire variable domain, with the rest obtained from reference TRBV5-4 and TRBJ2-7, is as follows: ETGVTQSPTHLIKTRGQQVTLRCSSQSGHNTVSWYQQALGQGPQFIFQYYREEENGRGNFPPRFSGLQFPNYSSELNVNALELDDSALYLCASSPRDRGYEQYFGPGTRLTVT.

This clone showed up just a few times. The rearrangement uses TRBV29-1 and TRBJ1-2, with D unclear. V was shortened by 0 bases and J by 8 bases, with 10 bases between the two germline ends. The CDR3 spans 12 residues. Germline CDR1 SQVTM, CDR2 ANQGSEA. The CDR3 DNA reads TGCAGCGTTGAAGATAACAGTGGCGGCTACACCTTC. Translated: CSVEDNSGGYTF.

The V gene is TRBV11-3, the J gene TRBJ1-3; no definite D call. CDR1 is SGHNT and CDR2 is YENEEA in the germline V gene. CDR3 length equals 15 residues. V gave up 5 bases and J gave up 0 bases, with 11 bases separating them. This CDR3 reads CASSLISGSGNTIYF. CDR3 nucleotide sequence: TGTGCCAGCAGCCTCATCTCGGGCTCTGGAAACACCATATATTTT.

CDR3 amino acids: CASSAQGMGSSGANVLTF. The CDR3 bases are TGTGCCAGCAGTGCACAGGGGATGGGTTCCTCTGGGGCCAACGTCCTGACTTTC. This chain joins TRBV25-1 and TRBJ2-6; 7 bases fit TRBD1. The CDR3 is 18 residues long. From germline, CDR1 is MGHDK and CDR2 SYGVNS. Germline trimming cut 4 bases from V and 0 bases from J; bases unmatched to any gene: 9.

The chain recombines TRBV7-3 with TRBJ1-1, with 7 bases aligning to TRBD1. Germline CDR1 reads SGHTA; CDR2 reads FQGTGA. The CDR3 contains 14 residues. Trimming took 5 bases from V and 1 from J; bases not matched to a gene: 4. CDR3 region: CASSPTGTNTEAFF. The CDR3, as DNA: TGTGCCAGCAGCCCGACAGGGACGAACACTGAAGCTTTCTTT.

The chain links TRBV24-1 to TRBJ1-5; TRBD1 might be the D (5 bases). V was shortened by 4 bases and J by 5 bases, with 11 bases between the two germline ends. The CDR3 totals 14 residues. Germline V gene sequence: CDR1 KGHDR, CDR2 SFDVKD. DNA of the CDR3: TGTGCCACCAGTGAAAGTAAGGGGTATCAGCCCCAGCATTTT. Translated: CATSESKGYQPQHF.

This clone was seen a few times. The chain uses TRBV6-5 and TRBJ2-7; 7 nucleotides line up with TRBD1. V shed 6 bases and J 3 bases; nucleotides not matched to a gene: 5. Germline loops: CDR1 MNHEY, CDR2 SVGAGI. CDR3 length: 13 amino acids. CDR3 nucleotide sequence: TGTGCCAGCAGGACGACAGGGAGCTACGAGCAGTACTTC. This gives the protein CASRTTGSYEQYF.

A few counts support this clone. This sequence joins TRBV14 and TRBJ1-2, with 9 bases lining up with TRBD1. J was trimmed by 8 bases and V by 2 bases; bases with no gene match: 6. The CDR3 runs to 14 residues. Germline V gene data show CDR1 as SGHDN and CDR2 as FVKESK. The CDR3 DNA follows: TGTGCCAGCAGCCAACTGGGACAGGGAGACGGCTACACCTTC. Protein sequence: CASSQLGQGDGYTF.

The genes are TRBV5-1 and TRBJ1-3; 7 bases agree with TRBD1. V trimming: 0 bases; J trimming: 2 bases; junction bases outside the gene matches: 8. The CDR3 length is 17 residues. Per the germline V gene, CDR1 is SGHRS and CDR2 is YFSETQ. The CDR3 region is CASSLEEGQRTGNTIYF. CDR3 bases: TGCGCCAGCAGCTTGGAAGAGGGACAGAGGACTGGAAACACCATATATTTT.

This chain connects TRBV28 to TRBJ1-2; the match to TRBD1 covers 10 bases. Looked up from germline, CDR1 is MDHEN and CDR2 is SYDVKM. This CDR3 comprises 14 residues. The ends lost 5 bases at V and 8 bases at J; junction bases unmatched: 8. CDR3 sequence (DNA): TGTGCCAGCAGTCCGGGACAGGGGAACAAAGGCTACACCTTC. Translating it yields CASSPGQGNKGYTF.

The chain combines TRBV30 with TRBJ2-2, with unresolved D. V was pared by 4 bases and J by 5 bases, with 5 bases between. CDR3 length equals 11 residues. The germline gives CDR1 GTSNPN, CDR2 SVGIG (reference sequence). The CDR3 DNA is TGTGCCTGGACCACAACCGGGGAGCTGTTTTTT. This translates into CAWTTTGELFF.

The chain combines TRBV6-5 with TRBJ2-3; 10 bases are a match to TRBD2. CDR3 length equals 15 residues. V was clipped by 5 bases and J by 4 bases; unmatched bases: 6. Germline CDR1 is MNHEY and CDR2 is SVGAGI. CDR3 in amino acids: CASSRAGGMSDTQYF. CDR3 in DNA: TGTGCCAGCAGTAGAGCGGGAGGGATGTCAGATACGCAGTATTTT.

This chain connects TRBV5-1 to TRBJ2-5; TRBD2 matches at 12 bases. The CDR3 spans 14 residues. V lost 8 bases to trimming and J lost 1 base; unmatched junction nucleotides: 3. Germline values: CDR1 SGHRS, CDR2 YFSETQ. The CDR3 DNA sequence: TGCGCCAGTACTAGCGGGGGGAGCCAAGAGACCCAGTACTTC. The encoded protein is CASTSGGSQETQYF.

The chain employs TRBV28 and TRBJ2-7; TRBD2 matches at 12 bases. CDR3 length: 21 residues. V was pared by 2 bases and J by 3 bases, with 20 bases of the junction left unmatched. Looked up from germline, CDR1 is MDHEN and CDR2 is SYDVKM. The CDR3 loop reads CASSLTGFDVSSGGVIYEQYF. CDR3 nucleotides: TGTGCCAGCAGTTTAACCGGGTTCGATGTTTCTAGCGGGGGGGTTATCTACGAGCAGTACTTC.